This T cell receptor beta chain was sequenced in a study of blood T cell repertoires in COVID-19. Study as a whole: T cells, B-cell-depleted T cells, or PBMCs supplied cDNA or gDNA.

Clones were read by immunoSEQ multiplex PCR, and TCRdb kept only the in-frame ones, dropping some. The data contain about 52,000 clones, about 92% of them singletons. This CDR3 has 16 amino acids. The V gene's germline CDR1 is MNHEY and CDR2 SMNVEV (reference sequence). V dropped 6 bases and J dropped 5 bases, with 17 bases sitting between them. The sequenced sample consisted of peripheral blood. This clonotype originated in a human donor in a cohort sampled during active COVID-19. The chain combines TRBV27 with TRBJ1-6; D gene ambiguous. The CDR3 loop is CASSSGSVPNNSPLHF. CDR3 coding DNA: TGTGCCAGCAGCTCCGGGAGTGTTCCCAATAATTCACCCCTCCACTTT.